Presented here are 29 T cell receptor beta chains from one specimen sequenced in a study of T cells in localized non-small cell lung cancer. The table came from immunoSEQ multiplex PCR; TCRdb's copy has only in-frame clones and leaves some out. There are 25,000 or so clones in the sample; 86% occur only once, and around 14% lies in the top ten. The input for sequencing was peripheral blood, taken before any cancer treatment. These receptors all stem from a female donor over 55 with stage I lung adenocarcinoma.

V is TRBV25-1 and J is TRBJ1-3; 7 bases are shared with TRBD1. The ends lost 4 bases at V and 0 bases at J; junction bases unmatched: 12. This CDR3 is 18 amino acids long. Germline V gives CDR1 MGHDK, CDR2 SYGVNS. The chain's CDR3 is CASSAPWQGQTSGNTIYF. In nucleotides, the CDR3 is TGTGCCAGCAGTGCCCCCTGGCAGGGACAGACCTCTGGAAACACCATATATTTT.

The chain employs TRBV6-5 and TRBJ1-1, with D perhaps TRBD1 (6 bases). V lost 2 bases and J lost 2, with 15 bases in between. CDR3 length: 16 residues. The germline CDR1 and CDR2 sequences are MNHEY and SVGAGI. The CDR3 DNA is TGTGCCAGCAGTTACCGTGTTCCAGGGGCAAACACTGAAGCTTTCTTT. This gives the protein CASSYRVPGANTEAFF.

The CDR3, as DNA: TGTGCCAGCAGTTCCCAGACCGGCAATCAGCCCCAGCATTTT. Its protein product is CASSSQTGNQPQHF. The rearrangement joins TRBV6-4 to TRBJ1-5; D remains ambiguous. Per germline, CDR1 MRHNA and CDR2 SNTAGT. With 5 bases removed from V and 2 bases from J, the gap between germline ends came to 10 bases. The CDR3 runs to 14 residues.

A few counts support this clone. This chain joins TRBV30 and TRBJ1-1; 7 bases line up with TRBD1. The CDR3 loop spans 12 amino acids. J gave up 6 bases and V 4 bases, and 5 bases lay outside the gene matches. Germline CDR1 reads GTSNPN; CDR2 reads SVGIG (reference sequence). CDR3 residues: CAWTRGQAEAFF. In DNA form, the CDR3 reads TGTGCCTGGACCCGAGGACAGGCTGAAGCTTTCTTT.

This chain links TRBV7-9 with TRBJ1-2; 11 nucleotides agree with TRBD1. Germline assignment: CDR1 SEHNR and CDR2 FQNEAQ (reference sequence). Trimming took 4 bases from V and 8 from J; bases not matched to a gene: 9. CDR3 length: 15 amino acids. CDR3 sequence (DNA): TGTGCCAGCAGCTCTCCCGGGACAGGGGGACCGGGCTACACCTTC. Its translation: CASSSPGTGGPGYTF.

CDR3 loop: CASSLGGKNTEAFF. The CDR3 bases are TGTGCCAGCAGCTTGGGGGGAAAGAACACTGAAGCTTTCTTT. This chain links TRBV11-3 with TRBJ1-1, with TRBD1 as a possible D gene (5 bases). Germline CDR1 and CDR2: SGHNT and YENEEA. The ends were cut back, 3 bases at V and 1 base at J, with 9 bases in the middle. The CDR3 consists of 14 residues. The full variable domain, completed using reference TRBV11-3 and TRBJ1-1, is EAGVVQSPRYKIIEKKQPVAFWCNPISGHNTLYWYLQNLGQGPELLIRYENEEAVDDSQLPKDRFSAERLKGVDSTLKIQPAELGDSAVYLCASSLGGKNTEAFFGQGTRLTVV.

The rearrangement links TRBV19 to TRBJ2-3, with 7 bases aligning to TRBD2. This CDR3 spans 15 amino acids. Germline V gene sequence: CDR1 LNHDA, CDR2 SQIVND (reference sequence). The trim removed 1 base at V and 1 base at J, leaving 2 bases unmatched. For the CDR3, the DNA is TGTGCCAGTAGTATAGTGGGGGGGGGCACAGATACGCAGTATTTT. This codes for CASSIVGGGTDTQYF.

The chain couples TRBV6-1 to TRBJ1-1; the D is unclear. The V end was cut by 4 bases, the J end by 0 bases, with 12 bases between. CDR1 and CDR2 (germline): MNHNS, SASEGT. This CDR3 is built from 15 residues. DNA of the CDR3: TGTGCCAGCAGTGTTGACACTCGCATGAACACTGAAGCTTTCTTT. Translated, it gives CASSVDTRMNTEAFF.

This chain joins TRBV18 and TRBJ1-5; TRBD1 agrees at 8 bases. The CDR3 length is 16 residues. J was trimmed by 3 bases and V by 4 bases; bases with no gene match: 8. The germline V gene encodes CDR1 KGHSH and CDR2 LQKENI. The CDR3 sequence: CASSLFAGGNNQPQHF. As DNA, the CDR3 is TGTGCCAGCTCACTATTTGCAGGGGGCAACAATCAGCCCCAGCATTTT.

This sequence joins TRBV19 and TRBJ2-7; D is perhaps TRBD1 or TRBD2 (5 bases each). The CDR3 runs to 16 residues. The germline CDR1 and CDR2 sequences are LNHDA and SQIVND (reference sequence). The germline V and J ends were trimmed by 6 bases and 0 bases, with 18 bases remaining between them. The CDR3 DNA reads TGTGCCAGTAGGGGTTTCGGGGACGAAGGCTCCTACGAGCAGTACTTC. Amino acids: CASRGFGDEGSYEQYF. Using reference TRBV19 and TRBJ2-7 for the parts outside the CDR3, the full variable domain is DGGITQSPKYLFRKEGQNVTLSCEQNLNHDAMYWYRQDPGQGLRLIYYSQIVNDFQKGDIAEGYSVSREKKESFPLTVTSAQKNPTAFYLCASRGFGDEGSYEQYFGPGTRLTVT.

Remarks on this clone: This CDR3 is also generated by other DNA sequences in the sample. V and J are TRBV5-1 and TRBJ1-3; no clear D gene. Germline lookup yields CDR1 SGHRS and CDR2 YFSETQ. With 4 bases removed from V and 0 bases from J, the gap between germline ends came to 5 bases. CDR3 length equals 13 residues. DNA for the CDR3: TGCGCCAGCAGCCCCAGCTCTGGAAACACCATATATTTT. It yields the protein CASSPSSGNTIYF. Using reference TRBV5-1 and TRBJ1-3 for the parts outside the CDR3, the full variable domain is KAGVTQTPRYLIKTRGQQVTLSCSPISGHRSVSWYQQTPGQGLQFLFEYFSETQRNKGNFPGRFSGRQFSNSRSEMNVSTLELGDSALYLCASSPSSGNTIYFGEGSWLTVV.

This clone was seen only once. This chain uses TRBV21-1 with TRBJ1-6; whether TRBD1, the table's D call, matches the DNA was not checked. TRBV21-1 is assigned pseudogene status. The length of the CDR3 is 15 residues. Here the CDR3 reads CASSSRGQDNSPLHF. CDR3 bases: TGTGCCAGCAGCAGTCGGGGACAGGATAATTCACCCCTCCACTTT.

This chain connects TRBV9 to TRBJ2-3; 8 nucleotides agree with TRBD1. Germline V gene sequence: CDR1 SGDLS, CDR2 YYNGEE. This CDR3 has 17 amino acids. The V segment lost 0 bases and the J segment 6 bases; nucleotides outside the gene matches: 12. CDR3 in DNA: TGTGCCAGCAGCGTAGCGACTCCCGGGACAGGATTCGATACGCAGTATTTT. It encodes CASSVATPGTGFDTQYF.

The rearrangement joins TRBV9 to TRBJ2-1, with D possibly matching TRBD2 (7 bases). Germline V gives CDR1 SGDLS, CDR2 YYNGEE. The germline V and J ends were trimmed by 0 bases and 4 bases, with 17 bases remaining between them. The length of the CDR3 is 17 residues. The CDR3 DNA sequence: TGTGCCAGCAGCGTAGGTGGGCGGGGAGGGGGGTACAATGAGCAGTTCTTC. This sequence encodes CASSVGGRGGGYNEQFF.

The V call is TRBV29-1, the J call TRBJ1-5; 8 nucleotides align to TRBD1. V lost 6 bases and J lost 1; bases outside the gene matches: 2. CDR1 is SQVTM and CDR2 is ANQGSEA in the germline V gene. The CDR3 spans 13 residues. The CDR3 protein is CSVRQGSNQPQHF. The CDR3 region has the DNA TGCAGCGTCAGACAGGGGAGCAATCAGCCCCAGCATTTT. The complete variable domain, with remaining parts taken from reference TRBV29-1 and TRBJ1-5, reads SAVISQKPSRDICQRGTSLTIQCQVDSQVTMMFWYRQQPGQSLTLIATANQGSEATYESGFVIDKFPISRPNLTFSTLTVSNMSPEDSSIYLCSVRQGSNQPQHFGDGTRLSIL.

This chain uses TRBV5-4 with TRBJ2-3; tentatively, D is TRBD2 (6 bases). CDR3 length: 14 residues. The germline V and J ends were trimmed by 4 bases and 2 bases, with 11 bases remaining between them. Germline CDR1 is SGHNT and CDR2 is YYREEE (reference sequence). CDR3 loop: CASSRGGFTDTQYF. CDR3 nucleotides: TGTGCCAGCAGCCGGGGAGGTTTCACAGATACGCAGTATTTT.

V usage is TRBV5-4 and J usage is TRBJ2-4; TRBD2 agrees at 8 bases. The V and J ends lost 4 bases and 7 bases, in that order; junction bases with no gene match: 4. Per germline, CDR1 SGHNT and CDR2 YYREEE (reference sequence). CDR3 length: 13 amino acids. Here the CDR3 DNA reads TGTGCCAGCAGCGCCCGGGAGGGCAACATTCAGTACTTC. This translates into CASSAREGNIQYF.

The chain links TRBV9 to TRBJ1-2; weak D call: TRBD1 (6 bases). V lost 0 bases to trimming and J lost 4 bases, with 13 bases between them. In germline, CDR1 is SGDLS, CDR2 YYNGEE. The CDR3 covers 15 residues. Here the CDR3 reads CASSVGRGRSYGYTF. CDR3 bases: TGTGCCAGCAGCGTAGGTCGGGGGCGCTCCTATGGCTACACCTTC. The entire variable domain, with the rest obtained from reference TRBV9 and TRBJ1-2, is as follows: DSGVTQTPKHLITATGQRVTLRCSPRSGDLSVYWYQQSLDQGLQFLIQYYNGEERAKGNILERFSAQQFPDLHSELNLSSLELGDSALYFCASSVGRGRSYGYTFGSGTRLTVV.

The chain couples TRBV19 to TRBJ2-2; D is ambiguous. The germline V gene has CDR1 LNHDA and CDR2 SQIVND (reference sequence). The CDR3 spans 14 residues. Between the trimmed V and J ends, which lost 3 bases and 1 base, there was a span of 6 bases. Here the CDR3 reads CASSMYRNTGELFF. CDR3 DNA sequence: TGTGCCAGTAGTATGTACAGGAACACCGGGGAGCTGTTTTTT.

The V call is TRBV15, the J call TRBJ2-7; 7 positions agree with TRBD1. The CDR3 has 15 amino acids. Germline assignment: CDR1 LNHNV and CDR2 YYDKDF (reference sequence). The V gene end was trimmed by 3 bases and the J gene end by 6 bases; junction bases not matched to a gene: 11. The CDR3 bases are TGTGCCACCAGCAGGTCGACAGGGAGAGTCGCCGAGCAGTACTTC. Amino acid sequence: CATSRSTGRVAEQYF. Looking up the rest from reference TRBV15 and TRBJ2-7 gives the full variable domain: DAMVIQNPRYQVTQFGKPVTLSCSQTLNHNVMYWYQQKSSQAPKLLFHYYDKDFNNEADTPDNFQSRRPNTSFCFLDIRSPGLGDTAMYLCATSRSTGRVAEQYFGPGTRLTVT.

The CDR3, as DNA: TGCAGTGCTACCAGACAGTACGAGCAGTACTTC. Its protein product is CSATRQYEQYF. This chain uses TRBV20-1 with TRBJ2-7, with D possibly being TRBD1 (5 bases). V shed 4 bases and J shed 4 bases, with 8 bases lying between them. From germline, CDR1 is DFQATT and CDR2 SNEGSKA (reference sequence). The CDR3 totals 11 residues.

The chain recombines TRBV19 with TRBJ1-4, with D perhaps matching TRBD1 (6 bases). The V end was cut by 2 bases, the J end by 2 bases, with 15 bases between. CDR1 is LNHDA, CDR2 SQIVND, per germline (reference sequence). The CDR3 loop spans 17 amino acids. The CDR3 spells CASSISPARGTNEKLFF. Here the CDR3 DNA reads TGTGCCAGTAGTATATCCCCGGCGAGGGGGACTAATGAAAAACTGTTTTTT.

The chain is built from TRBV5-4 and TRBJ1-1, with D uncertain. Trimming shortened V by 5 bases and J by 7 bases, and 12 bases separated the two germline ends. This CDR3 comprises 12 residues. Germline V CDR1 and CDR2: SGHNT, YYREEE (reference sequence). This CDR3 reads CASRTGSNEAFF. DNA for the CDR3: TGTGCCAGCAGGACTGGATCCAATGAAGCTTTCTTT.

The V gene is TRBV29-1, the J gene TRBJ2-4, with D perhaps TRBD1 or TRBD2 (5 bases each). This CDR3 region has 14 residues. Germline V lookup: CDR1 SQVTM, CDR2 ANQGSEA. V lost 1 base and J lost 7, with 14 bases in between. The CDR3 loop is CSVEGGPHENIQYF. The CDR3 region has the DNA TGCAGCGTTGAAGGGGGACCTCATGAGAACATTCAGTACTTC.

This sequence joins TRBV7-9 and TRBJ2-3; possibly TRBD1 for D (6 bases). Looked up from germline, CDR1 is SEHNR and CDR2 is FQNEAQ (reference sequence). Trimming cost V 1 base and J 4 bases, with 6 bases left between them. The CDR3 is made up of 13 amino acids. CDR3 loop: CASSLGTADTQYF. The DNA of the CDR3 is TGTGCCAGCAGCTTAGGGACAGCAGATACGCAGTATTTT.

The chain recombines TRBV6-6 with TRBJ2-7; D uncertain. With 6 bases removed from V and 0 bases from J, the gap between germline ends came to 9 bases. Germline V gene data show CDR1 as MNHNY and CDR2 as SVGAGI (reference sequence). CDR3 size: 13 residues. CDR3 bases: TGTGCCAGCAGCGCTTGGAACTCCTACGAGCAGTACTTC. It specifies CASSAWNSYEQYF.

V is TRBV12-5 and J is TRBJ1-5; D is undetermined. V was pared by 4 bases and J by 4 bases, with 11 bases between. This CDR3 has 14 residues. Germline V gene data show CDR1 as LGHNT and CDR2 as FRNRAP. The CDR3 loop reads CASGWSPPNQPQHF. The CDR3 DNA reads TGTGCTAGTGGTTGGTCTCCGCCAAATCAGCCCCAGCATTTT. Together with reference TRBV12-5 and TRBJ1-5, the CDR3 gives the full variable domain: DARVTQTPRHKVTEMGQEVTMRCQPILGHNTVFWYRQTMMQGLELLAYFRNRAPLDDSGMPKDRFSAEMPDATLATLKIQPSEPRDSAVYFCASGWSPPNQPQHFGDGTRLSIL.

In nucleotides, the CDR3 is TGCAGCATAGCCTTCAGGGGGGGAACTGAAGCTTTCTTT. This encodes CSIAFRGGTEAFF. The rearrangement links TRBV29-1 to TRBJ1-1, with TRBD1 matching 7 bases. Per the germline V gene, CDR1 is SQVTM and CDR2 is ANQGSEA. The CDR3 totals 13 residues. The ends lost 8 bases at V and 5 bases at J; junction bases unmatched: 11.

This clone was counted only a few times. This chain uses TRBV5-1 with TRBJ2-7, with D maybe TRBD2 (5 bases). The CDR3 is made up of 14 amino acids. Looked up from germline, CDR1 is SGHRS and CDR2 is YFSETQ. V lost 5 bases to trimming and J lost 2 bases, with 14 bases between them. CDR3 sequence reads: CASSFGSEAYEQYF. CDR3 bases: TGCGCCAGCAGTTTTGGGTCGGAGGCCTACGAGCAGTACTTC.